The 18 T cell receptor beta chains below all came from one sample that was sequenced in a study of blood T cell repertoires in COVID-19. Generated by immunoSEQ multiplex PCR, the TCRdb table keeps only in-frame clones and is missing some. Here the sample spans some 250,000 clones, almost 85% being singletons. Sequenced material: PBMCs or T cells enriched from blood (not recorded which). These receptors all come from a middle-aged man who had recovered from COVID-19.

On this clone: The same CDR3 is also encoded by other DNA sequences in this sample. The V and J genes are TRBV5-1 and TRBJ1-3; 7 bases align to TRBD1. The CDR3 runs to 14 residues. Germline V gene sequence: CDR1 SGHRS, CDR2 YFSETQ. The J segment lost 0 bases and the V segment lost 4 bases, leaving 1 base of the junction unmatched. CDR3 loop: CASSRDSSGNTIYF. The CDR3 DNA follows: TGCGCCAGCAGCAGGGACAGCTCTGGAAACACCATATATTTT.

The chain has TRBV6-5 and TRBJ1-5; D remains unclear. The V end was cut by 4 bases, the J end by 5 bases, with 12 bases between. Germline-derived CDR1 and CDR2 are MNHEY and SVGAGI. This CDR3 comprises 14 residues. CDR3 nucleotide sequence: TGTGCCAGCAGTTTTCGGAGGCGAGATCAGCCCCAGCATTTT. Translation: CASSFRRRDQPQHF.

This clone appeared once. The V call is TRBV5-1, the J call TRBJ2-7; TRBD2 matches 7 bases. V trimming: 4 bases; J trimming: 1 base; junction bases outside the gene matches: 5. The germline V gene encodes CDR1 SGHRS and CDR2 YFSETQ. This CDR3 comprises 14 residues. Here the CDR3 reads CASSKREGSYEQYF. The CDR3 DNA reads TGCGCCAGCAGCAAAAGGGAGGGGTCCTACGAGCAGTACTTC.

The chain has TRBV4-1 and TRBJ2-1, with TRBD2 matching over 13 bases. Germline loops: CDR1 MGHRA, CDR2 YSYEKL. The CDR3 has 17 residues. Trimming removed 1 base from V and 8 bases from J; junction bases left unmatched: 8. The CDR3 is CASSQVLLAGGIYEQFF. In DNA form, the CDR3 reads TGCGCCAGCAGCCAAGTCTTACTAGCGGGGGGGATCTATGAGCAGTTCTTC.

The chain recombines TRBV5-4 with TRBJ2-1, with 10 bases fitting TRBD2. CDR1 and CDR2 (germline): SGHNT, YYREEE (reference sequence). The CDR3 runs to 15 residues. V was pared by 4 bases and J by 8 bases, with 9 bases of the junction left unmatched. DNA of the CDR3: TGTGCCAGCAGCCTCCGCGGGACTAGCGAGGATGAGCAGTTCTTC. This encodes CASSLRGTSEDEQFF.

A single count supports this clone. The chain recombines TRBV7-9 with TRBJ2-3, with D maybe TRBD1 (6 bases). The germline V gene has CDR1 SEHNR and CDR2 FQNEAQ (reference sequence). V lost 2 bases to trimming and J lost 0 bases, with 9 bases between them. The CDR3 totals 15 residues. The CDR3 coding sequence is TGTGCCAGCAGCTTATGGACAGCTAGCACAGATACGCAGTATTTT. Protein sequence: CASSLWTASTDTQYF.

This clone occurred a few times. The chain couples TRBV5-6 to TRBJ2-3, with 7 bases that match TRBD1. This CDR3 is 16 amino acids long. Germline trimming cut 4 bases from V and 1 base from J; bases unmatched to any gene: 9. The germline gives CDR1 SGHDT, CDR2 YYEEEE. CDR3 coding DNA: TGTGCCAGCAGCCCCGGGACAGCGTCTCGCACAGATACGCAGTATTTT. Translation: CASSPGTASRTDTQYF.

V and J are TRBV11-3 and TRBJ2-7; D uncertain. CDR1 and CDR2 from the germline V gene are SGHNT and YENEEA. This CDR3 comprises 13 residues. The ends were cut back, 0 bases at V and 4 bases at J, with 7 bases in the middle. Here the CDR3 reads CASSLEPGYEQYF. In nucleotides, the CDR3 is TGTGCCAGCAGCTTAGAGCCGGGTTACGAGCAGTACTTC. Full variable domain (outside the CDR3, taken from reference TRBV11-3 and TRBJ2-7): EAGVVQSPRYKIIEKKQPVAFWCNPISGHNTLYWYLQNLGQGPELLIRYENEEAVDDSQLPKDRFSAERLKGVDSTLKIQPAELGDSAVYLCASSLEPGYEQYFGPGTRLTVT.

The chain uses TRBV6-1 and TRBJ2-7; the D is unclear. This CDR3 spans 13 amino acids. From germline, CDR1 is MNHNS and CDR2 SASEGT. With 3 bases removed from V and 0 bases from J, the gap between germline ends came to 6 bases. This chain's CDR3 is CASSDAFSYEQYF. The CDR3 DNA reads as TGTGCCAGCAGTGACGCGTTCTCCTACGAGCAGTACTTC.

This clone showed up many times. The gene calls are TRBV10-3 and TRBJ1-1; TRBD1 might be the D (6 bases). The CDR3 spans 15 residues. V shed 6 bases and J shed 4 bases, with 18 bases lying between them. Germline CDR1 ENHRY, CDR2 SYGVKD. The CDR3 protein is CAIRPTRGFRTEAFF. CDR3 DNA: TGTGCCATCAGGCCCACCAGGGGTTTTCGCACTGAAGCTTTCTTT.

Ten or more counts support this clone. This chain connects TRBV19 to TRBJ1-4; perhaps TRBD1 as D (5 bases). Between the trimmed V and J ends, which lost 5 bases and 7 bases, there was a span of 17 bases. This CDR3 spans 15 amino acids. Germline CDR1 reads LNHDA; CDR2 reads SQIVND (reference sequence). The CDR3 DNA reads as TGTGCCAGTAGTCGGATGGGGGGTCTAAGTGAAAAACTGTTTTTT. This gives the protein CASSRMGGLSEKLFF.

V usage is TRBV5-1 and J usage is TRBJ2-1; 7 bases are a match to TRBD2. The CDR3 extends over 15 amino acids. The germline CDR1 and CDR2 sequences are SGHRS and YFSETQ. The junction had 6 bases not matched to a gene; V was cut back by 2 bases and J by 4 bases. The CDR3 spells CASSLDLAVYNEQFF. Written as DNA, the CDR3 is TGCGCCAGCAGCTTAGATCTAGCGGTATACAATGAGCAGTTCTTC.

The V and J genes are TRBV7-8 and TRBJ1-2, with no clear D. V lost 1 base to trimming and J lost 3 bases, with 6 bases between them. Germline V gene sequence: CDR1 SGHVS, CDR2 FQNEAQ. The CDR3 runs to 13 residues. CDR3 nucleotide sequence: TGTGCCAGCAGCTTAGTGGGAGACTATGGCTACACCTTC. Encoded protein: CASSLVGDYGYTF.

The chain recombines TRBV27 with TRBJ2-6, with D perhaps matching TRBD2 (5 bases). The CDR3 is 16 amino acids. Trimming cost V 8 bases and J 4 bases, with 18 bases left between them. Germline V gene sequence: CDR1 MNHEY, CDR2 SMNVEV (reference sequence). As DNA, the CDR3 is TGTGCCAGCTCGGGTCATCTGCGAGGGGGGGCCAACGTCCTGACTTTC. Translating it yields CASSGHLRGGANVLTF.

The DNA of the CDR3 is TGTGCCAGCAGCCTAGAGCCAGGGGGCGTCACTGAAGCTTTCTTT. This codes for CASSLEPGGVTEAFF. The rearrangement links TRBV7-3 to TRBJ1-1, with TRBD1 matching 8 bases. The germline CDR1 and CDR2 sequences are SGHTA and FQGTGA. Trimming cost V 5 bases and J 4 bases; bases outside gene matches: 9. The CDR3 loop spans 15 amino acids.

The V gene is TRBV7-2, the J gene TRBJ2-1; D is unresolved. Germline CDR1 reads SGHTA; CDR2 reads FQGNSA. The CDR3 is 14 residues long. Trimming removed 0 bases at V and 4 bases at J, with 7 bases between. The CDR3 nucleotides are TGTGCCAGCAGCTTAGCTAGCCGATACAATGAGCAGTTCTTC. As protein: CASSLASRYNEQFF.

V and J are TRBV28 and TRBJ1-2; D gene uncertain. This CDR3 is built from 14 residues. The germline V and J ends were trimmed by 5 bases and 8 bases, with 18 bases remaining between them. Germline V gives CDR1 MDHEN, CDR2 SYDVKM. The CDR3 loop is CASSRGLGSWGYTF. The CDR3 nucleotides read TGTGCCAGCAGTAGAGGTTTAGGCTCCTGGGGCTACACCTTC.

CDR3 nucleotide sequence: TGTGCCAGCAGCCCAACATTATCCATGAACACTGAAGCTTTCTTT. It encodes CASSPTLSMNTEAFF. The V gene is TRBV28, the J gene TRBJ1-1; no clear D gene. Trimming removed 6 bases at V and 0 bases at J, with 14 bases between. There are 15 residues in the CDR3. CDR1 is MDHEN and CDR2 is SYDVKM in the germline V gene.